The source of this T cell receptor beta chain is a study of T cell repertoires in cytomegalovirus infection. For the study at large: In the study, CMV epitopes included recently identified HLA-C-restricted and well-studied HLA-B-restricted ones. Matching HLA type and CMV infection were both indicated by public TCR beta signatures.

Study-wide points: What dominated the ex vivo response were HLA-C-restricted CMV-specific TCR beta clonotypes. Carriers of CMV plus the relevant HLA were identified by cumulative public TCR beta family frequency.

V dropped 5 bases and J dropped 5; count of bases not matched to a gene: 10. The CDR3 covers 15 residues. Germline V lookup: CDR1 SGHTA, CDR2 FQGNSA. This clonotype came up many times. Antigen: not known. Each CDR3 protein gets one entry after TCRdb re-called the reads with MiXCR. Seen here are 360,000 or so distinct CDR3 sequences, roughly a third observed once, and the top ten hold roughly 13%. The specimen comprised cultured PBMCs, sampled from culture after CMV antigen stimulation. The chain uses TRBV7-2 and TRBJ2-7; 9 positions match TRBD1. This receptor was obtained from a human donor in good health (CMV status not recorded). Some clones in this sample may be carry-over from other donors' samples. CDR3 amino acids: CASSPAGQGGHEQYF. DNA of the CDR3: TGTGCCAGCAGCCCAGCGGGACAGGGTGGCCACGAGCAGTACTTC.